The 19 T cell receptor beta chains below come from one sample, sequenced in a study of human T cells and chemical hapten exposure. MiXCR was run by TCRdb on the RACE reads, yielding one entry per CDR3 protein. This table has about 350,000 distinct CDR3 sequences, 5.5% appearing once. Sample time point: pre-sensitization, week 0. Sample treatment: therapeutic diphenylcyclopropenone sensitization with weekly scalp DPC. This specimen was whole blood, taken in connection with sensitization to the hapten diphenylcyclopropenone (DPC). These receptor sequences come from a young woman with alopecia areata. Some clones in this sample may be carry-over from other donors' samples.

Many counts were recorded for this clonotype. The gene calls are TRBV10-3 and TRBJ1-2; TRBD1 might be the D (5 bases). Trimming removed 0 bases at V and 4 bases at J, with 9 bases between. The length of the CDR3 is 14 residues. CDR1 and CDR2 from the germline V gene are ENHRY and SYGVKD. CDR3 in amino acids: CAISESGQGYGYTF. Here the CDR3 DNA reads TGTGCCATCAGTGAGTCAGGGCAGGGCTATGGCTACACCTTC.

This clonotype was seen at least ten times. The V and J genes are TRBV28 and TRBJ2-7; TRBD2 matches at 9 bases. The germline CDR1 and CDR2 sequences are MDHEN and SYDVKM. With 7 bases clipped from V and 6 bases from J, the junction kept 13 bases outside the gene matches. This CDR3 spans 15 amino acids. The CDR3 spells CASNSLAGGAGEQYF. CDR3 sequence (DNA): TGTGCCAGCAATTCACTAGCGGGTGGGGCAGGCGAGCAGTACTTC.

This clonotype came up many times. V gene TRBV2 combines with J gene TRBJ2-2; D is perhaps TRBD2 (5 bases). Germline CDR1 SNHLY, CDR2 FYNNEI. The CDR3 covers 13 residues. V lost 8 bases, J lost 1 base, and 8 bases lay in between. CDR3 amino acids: CASGRENTGELFF. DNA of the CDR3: TGTGCCAGCGGACGGGAGAACACCGGGGAGCTGTTTTTT. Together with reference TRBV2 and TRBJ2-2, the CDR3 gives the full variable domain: EPEVTQTPSHQVTQMGQEVILRCVPISNHLYFYWYRQILGQKVEFLVSFYNNEISEKSEIFDDQFSVERPDGSNFTLKIRSTKLEDSAMYFCASGRENTGELFFGEGSRLTVL.

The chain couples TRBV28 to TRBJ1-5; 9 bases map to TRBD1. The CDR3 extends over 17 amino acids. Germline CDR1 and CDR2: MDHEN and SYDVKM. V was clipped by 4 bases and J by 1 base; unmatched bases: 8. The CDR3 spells CASSSTGGSQSNQPQHF. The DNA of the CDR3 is TGTGCCAGCAGTTCGACAGGGGGAAGCCAGAGCAATCAGCCCCAGCATTTT.

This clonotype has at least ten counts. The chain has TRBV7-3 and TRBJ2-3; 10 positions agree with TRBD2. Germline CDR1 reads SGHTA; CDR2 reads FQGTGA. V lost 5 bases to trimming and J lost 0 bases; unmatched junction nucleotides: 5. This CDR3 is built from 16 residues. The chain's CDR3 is CASSPGTSASTDTQYF. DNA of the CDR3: TGTGCCAGCAGCCCAGGGACTAGCGCAAGCACAGATACGCAGTATTTT.

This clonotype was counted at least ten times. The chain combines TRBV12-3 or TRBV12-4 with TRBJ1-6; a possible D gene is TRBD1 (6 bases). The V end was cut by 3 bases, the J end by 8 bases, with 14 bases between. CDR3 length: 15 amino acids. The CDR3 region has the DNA TGTGCCAGCAGTTTGTGGGGGCGCAACGATTCACCCCTCCACTTT. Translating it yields CASSLWGRNDSPLHF.

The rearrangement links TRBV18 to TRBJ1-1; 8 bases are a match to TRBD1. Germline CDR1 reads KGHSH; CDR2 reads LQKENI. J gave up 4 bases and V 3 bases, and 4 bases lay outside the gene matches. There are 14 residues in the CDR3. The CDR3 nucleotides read TGTGCCAGCTCACCGGACGACAGGGGCACTGAAGCTTTCTTT. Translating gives CASSPDDRGTEAFF.

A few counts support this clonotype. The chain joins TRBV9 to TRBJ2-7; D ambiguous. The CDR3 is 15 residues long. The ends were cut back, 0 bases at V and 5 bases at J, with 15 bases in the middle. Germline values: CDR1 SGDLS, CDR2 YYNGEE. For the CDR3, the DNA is TGTGCCAGCAGCGTAGAGGGCCGTGGGAAGAACGAGCAGTACTTC. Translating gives CASSVEGRGKNEQYF.

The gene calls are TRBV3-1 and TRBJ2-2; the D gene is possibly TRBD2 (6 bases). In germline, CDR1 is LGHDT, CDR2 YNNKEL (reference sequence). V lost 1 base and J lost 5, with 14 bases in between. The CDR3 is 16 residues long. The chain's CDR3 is CASSQALAVQTGELFF. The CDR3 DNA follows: TGTGCCAGCAGCCAAGCTTTAGCGGTACAAACCGGGGAGCTGTTTTTT.

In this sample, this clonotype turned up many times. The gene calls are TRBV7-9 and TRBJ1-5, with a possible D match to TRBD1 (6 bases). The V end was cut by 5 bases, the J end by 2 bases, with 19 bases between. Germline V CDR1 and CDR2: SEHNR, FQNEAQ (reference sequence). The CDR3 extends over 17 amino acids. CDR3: CASSQSAGAYGNQPQHF. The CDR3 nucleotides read TGTGCCAGCAGCCAGAGTGCAGGGGCGTACGGCAATCAGCCCCAGCATTTT.

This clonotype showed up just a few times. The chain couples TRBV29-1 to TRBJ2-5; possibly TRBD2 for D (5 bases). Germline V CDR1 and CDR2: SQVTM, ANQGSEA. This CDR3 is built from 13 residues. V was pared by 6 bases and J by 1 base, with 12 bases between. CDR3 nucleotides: TGCAGCGTCGCACTAGAGCTCCAAGAGACCCAGTACTTC. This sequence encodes CSVALELQETQYF.

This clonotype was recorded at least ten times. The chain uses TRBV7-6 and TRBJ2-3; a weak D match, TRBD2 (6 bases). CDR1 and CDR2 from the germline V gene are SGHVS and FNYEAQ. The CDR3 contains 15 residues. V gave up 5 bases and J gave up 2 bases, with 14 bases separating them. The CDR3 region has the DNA TGTGCCAGCAGCCCCGAGGGACTCAACACAGATACGCAGTATTTT. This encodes CASSPEGLNTDTQYF.

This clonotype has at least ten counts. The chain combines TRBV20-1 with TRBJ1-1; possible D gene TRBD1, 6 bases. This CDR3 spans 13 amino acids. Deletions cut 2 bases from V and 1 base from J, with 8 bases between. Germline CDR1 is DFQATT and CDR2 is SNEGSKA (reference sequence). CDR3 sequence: CSARTQGNTEAFF. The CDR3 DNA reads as TGCAGTGCTAGAACACAGGGGAACACTGAAGCTTTCTTT.

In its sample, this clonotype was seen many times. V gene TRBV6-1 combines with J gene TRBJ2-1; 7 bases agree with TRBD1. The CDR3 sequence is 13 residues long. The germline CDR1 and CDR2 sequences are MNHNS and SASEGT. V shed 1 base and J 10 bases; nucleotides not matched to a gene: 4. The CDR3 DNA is TGTGCCAGCAGTGAAGGAAAGGACAGGGAGCAGTTCTTC. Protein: CASSEGKDREQFF.

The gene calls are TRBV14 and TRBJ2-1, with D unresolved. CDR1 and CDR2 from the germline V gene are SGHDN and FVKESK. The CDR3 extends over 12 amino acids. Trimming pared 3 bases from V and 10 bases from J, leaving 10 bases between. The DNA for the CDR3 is TGTGCCAGCAGCCAGGATGCCTCAGAGCAGTTCTTC. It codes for CASSQDASEQFF.

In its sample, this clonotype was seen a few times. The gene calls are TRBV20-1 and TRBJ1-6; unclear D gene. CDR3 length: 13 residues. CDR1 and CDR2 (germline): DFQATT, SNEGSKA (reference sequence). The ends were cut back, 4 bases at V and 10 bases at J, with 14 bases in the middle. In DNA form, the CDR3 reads TGCAGTGCTATATCATTACGTTGGTCACCCCTCCACTTT. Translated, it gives CSAISLRWSPLHF.

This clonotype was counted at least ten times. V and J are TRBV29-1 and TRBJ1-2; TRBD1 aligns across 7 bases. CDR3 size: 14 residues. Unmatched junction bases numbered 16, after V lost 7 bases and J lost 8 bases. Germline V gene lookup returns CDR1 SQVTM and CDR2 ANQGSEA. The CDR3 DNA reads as TGCAGCGCCAAAACGGGAGGGACAGCCGGGGGCTACACCTTC. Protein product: CSAKTGGTAGGYTF.

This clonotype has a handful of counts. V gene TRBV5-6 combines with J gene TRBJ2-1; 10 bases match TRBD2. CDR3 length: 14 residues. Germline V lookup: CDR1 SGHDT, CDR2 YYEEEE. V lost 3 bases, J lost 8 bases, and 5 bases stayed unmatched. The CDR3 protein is CASSSWTSGYEQFF. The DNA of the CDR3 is TGTGCCAGCAGCTCATGGACTAGCGGTTATGAGCAGTTCTTC.

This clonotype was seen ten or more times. The CDR3 is CASSGTRAPLHF. DNA of the CDR3: TGTGCCAGCAGTGGGACGAGGGCACCCCTCCACTTT. This rearrangement joins TRBV2 to TRBJ1-6, with D unclear. The CDR3 extends over 12 amino acids. V was clipped by 4 bases and J by 11 bases, with 9 bases between them. Germline V gene data show CDR1 as SNHLY and CDR2 as FYNNEI.